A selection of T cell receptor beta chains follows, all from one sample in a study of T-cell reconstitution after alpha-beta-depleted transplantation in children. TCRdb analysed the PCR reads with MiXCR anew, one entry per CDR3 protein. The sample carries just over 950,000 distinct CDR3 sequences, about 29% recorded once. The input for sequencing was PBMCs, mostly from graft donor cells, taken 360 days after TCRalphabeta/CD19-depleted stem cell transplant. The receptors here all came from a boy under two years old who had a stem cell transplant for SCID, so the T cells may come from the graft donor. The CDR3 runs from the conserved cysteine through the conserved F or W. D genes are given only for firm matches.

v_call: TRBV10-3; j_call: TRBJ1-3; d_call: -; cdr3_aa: CAISESGRSSGNTIYF
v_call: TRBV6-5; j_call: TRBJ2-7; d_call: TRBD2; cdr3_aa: CASGYGGGAIEQYF
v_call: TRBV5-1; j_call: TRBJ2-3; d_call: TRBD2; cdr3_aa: CASSGGTNPSDTQYF
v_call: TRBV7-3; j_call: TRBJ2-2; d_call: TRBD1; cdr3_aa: CASSPTGGNGELFF
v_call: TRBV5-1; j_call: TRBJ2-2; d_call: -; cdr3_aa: CASSLPGASGELFF
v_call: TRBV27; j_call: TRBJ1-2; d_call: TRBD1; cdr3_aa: CASSFRQGLSYGYTF
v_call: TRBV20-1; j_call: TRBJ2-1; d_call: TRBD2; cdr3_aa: CSARILAGVIDEQFF
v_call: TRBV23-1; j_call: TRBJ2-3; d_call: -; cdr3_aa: CASSLRAREDTQYF
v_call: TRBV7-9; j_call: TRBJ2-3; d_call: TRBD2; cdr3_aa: CASSLVLAVTDTQYF
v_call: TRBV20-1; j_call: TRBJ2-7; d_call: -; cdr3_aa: CSASRAYGYEQYF
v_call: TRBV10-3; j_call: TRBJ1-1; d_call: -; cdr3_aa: CAISESMAGEDTEAFF
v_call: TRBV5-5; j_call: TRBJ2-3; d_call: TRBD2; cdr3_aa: CASSLLAGVLDTQYF
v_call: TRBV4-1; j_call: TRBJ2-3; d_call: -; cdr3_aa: CASSQEKQYTDTQYF
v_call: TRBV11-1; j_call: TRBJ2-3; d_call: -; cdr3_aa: CASSLRATGRSSTDTQYF
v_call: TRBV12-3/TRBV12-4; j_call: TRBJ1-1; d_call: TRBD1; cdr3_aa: CASSSGTDTEAFF
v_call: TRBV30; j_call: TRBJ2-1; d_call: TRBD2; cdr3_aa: CAWSGRGGVYNEQFF
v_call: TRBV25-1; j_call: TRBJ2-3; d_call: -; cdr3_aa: CASSENLGVADTQYF
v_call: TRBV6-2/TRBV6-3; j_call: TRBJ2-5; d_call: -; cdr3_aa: CASKRPGETQYF
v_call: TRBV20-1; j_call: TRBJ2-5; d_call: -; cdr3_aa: CSAIRGLGAGETQYF
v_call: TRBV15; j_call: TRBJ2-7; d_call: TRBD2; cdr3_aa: CATSRDVFSGGSSYEQYF
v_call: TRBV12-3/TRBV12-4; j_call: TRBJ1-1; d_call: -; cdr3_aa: CASSPRQSPNTEAFF
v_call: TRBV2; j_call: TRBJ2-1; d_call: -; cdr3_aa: CASSENGASEQFF
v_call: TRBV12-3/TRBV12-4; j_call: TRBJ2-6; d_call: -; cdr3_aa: CASSFGATNVLTF
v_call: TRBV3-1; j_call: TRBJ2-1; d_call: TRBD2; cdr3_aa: CASSHEAGGAYNEQFF
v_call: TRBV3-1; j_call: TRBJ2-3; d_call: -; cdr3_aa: CASSQDRRTDTQYF
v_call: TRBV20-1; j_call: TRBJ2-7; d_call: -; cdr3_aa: CSATSNQGPSIF
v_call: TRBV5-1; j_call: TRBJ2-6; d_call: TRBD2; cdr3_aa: CASSLGLAGSLSGANVLTF
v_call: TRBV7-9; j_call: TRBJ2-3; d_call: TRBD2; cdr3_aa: CASSSAAGGQRRDTQYF
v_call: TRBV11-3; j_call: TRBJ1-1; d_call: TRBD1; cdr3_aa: CASGQGRNTEAFF
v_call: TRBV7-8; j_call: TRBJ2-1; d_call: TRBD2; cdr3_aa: CASSLGLAGGDNEQFF
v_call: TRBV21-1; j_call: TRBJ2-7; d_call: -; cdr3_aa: CASSKRTQSSYEQYF
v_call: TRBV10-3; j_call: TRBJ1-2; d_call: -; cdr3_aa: CAITPTGNGYTF
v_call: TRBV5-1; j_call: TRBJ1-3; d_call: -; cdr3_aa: CASSFRDNSNTIYF
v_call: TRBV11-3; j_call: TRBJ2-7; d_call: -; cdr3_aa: CASSLFSTYEQYF
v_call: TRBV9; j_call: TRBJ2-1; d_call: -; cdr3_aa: CASSPSSGLIYNEQFF
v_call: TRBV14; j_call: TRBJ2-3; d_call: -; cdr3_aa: CASSQAGTPTDTQYF
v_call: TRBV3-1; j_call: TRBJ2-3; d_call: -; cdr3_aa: CASRRGSITDTQYF
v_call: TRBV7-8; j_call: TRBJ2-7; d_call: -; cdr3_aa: CASSGDFWSYEQYF